The clone carrying this T cell receptor (beta chain) has a single count. Its matching antigen is unknown. This sample was included in a study of OX40 agonist ivuxolimab in advanced cancers. Study as a whole: The drug used for patients, ivuxolimab, was an agonistic anti-OX40 (CD134) antibody. Dose-escalation patients suffered from hepatocellular carcinoma, melanoma, renal cell or head and neck cancer. Study-level results: At 0.1 to 3.0 mg/kg, clonal expansion of CD4+ and CD8+ blood T cells had occurred by week 6. Relative to CD4+, CD8+ T cells held more expanded clones on average.

TCRdb's copy holds only in-frame clones and misses some; the assay was immunoSEQ multiplex PCR. Of around 40,000 clones in the sample, less than 85% are singletons; the top ten hold roughly 20%. CDR3 length: 15 residues. Trimming took 5 bases from V and 4 from J; bases not matched to a gene: 10. The V gene's germline CDR1 is MNHEY and CDR2 SVGAGI. The TCR sequence derives from an adult with an advanced solid tumor such as melanoma, head and neck, liver or kidney cancer. V usage is TRBV6-5 and J usage is TRBJ1-2; 7 bases match TRBD1. The sample consisted of CD4+ or CD8+ T cells sorted from blood, taken in a trial of the OX40 agonist ivuxolimab. The CDR3 region is CASSTGQPAIYGYTF. The CDR3 DNA follows: TGTGCCAGCAGTACGGGACAGCCAGCGATCTATGGCTACACCTTC.